The text below deals with one T cell receptor (beta chain). Naive CD8 cells were CD45RO-negative, positively selected for CCR7, excluding terminally differentiated effector memory CD45RA+ cells. The data derive from a study of shared clonotypes between healthy human individuals. Data came from immunoSEQ multiplex PCR; TCRdb stores just in-frame clones and leaves some out. This table holds millions of clones, roughly 95% found once. Germline loops: CDR1 MGHRA, CDR2 YSYEKL. The CDR3 runs 16 residues. The junction had 4 bases not matched to a gene; V was cut back by 3 bases and J by 2 bases. This TCR was sampled from a man younger than 35 in good health. The chain couples TRBV4-1 to TRBJ2-2, with 9 positions matching TRBD2. Material: naive CD8+ T cells sorted from blood. CDR3 residues: CASSHRTSDNTGELFF. Here the CDR3 DNA reads TGCGCCAGCAGCCATAGGACTAGCGATAACACCGGGGAGCTGTTTTTT.